This entry describes one TCR beta chain. What it binds is unknown. The record originates from a study of PD-L1 blockade in urothelial cancer. Study as a whole: Median T cell yield from blood was 130,000 to 150,000.

The CDR3 runs to 14 residues. The V end was cut by 5 bases, the J end by 7 bases, with 12 bases between. The germline V gene has CDR1 MNHNY and CDR2 SVGAGI (reference sequence). The study enrolled patients with locally advanced or metastatic urothelial carcinoma. Overall study results and limits: Below-median pretreatment blood TCR clonality was a predictor of better survival.

Produced via immunoSEQ multiplex PCR; TCRdb's table is partial and in-frame only. The table has some 52,000 clones, about 80% seen once; the top ten hold over 3.5%. The TCR originated in a man between 65 and 80 years old with urothelial cancer. Sequenced here: PBMCs, sampled around atezolizumab (anti-PD-L1) treatment. The chain uses TRBV6-6 and TRBJ1-6, with D perhaps matching TRBD1 (6 bases). CDR3 sequence (DNA): TGTGCCAGCAGTGCGAGGGGGGGGAATTCACCCCTCCACTTT. It codes for CASSARGGNSPLHF.